Presented here are 16 T cell receptor beta chains from one specimen sequenced in a study of shared clonotypes between healthy human individuals. The assay was immunoSEQ multiplex PCR, and TCRdb's table has in-frame clones only and misses some. The sample contains 90,000 to 120,000 clones, around 64% of which appear only once. Sequencing was done on a sample of memory CD8+ T cells sorted from blood. Subset of the sample: CD45RO+ cells pooled with CCR7-negative TemRA cells. The receptors here all came from a woman aged 25 to 45 in good health.

The V call is TRBV11-2, the J call TRBJ2-2, with 11 bases fitting TRBD1. The CDR3 covers 18 residues. V was clipped by 0 bases and J by 4 bases; unmatched bases: 7. Germline-derived CDR1 and CDR2 are SGHAT and FQNNGV. CDR3 region: CASSLDPWGTGGTGELFF. CDR3 coding DNA: TGTGCCAGCAGCTTAGATCCTTGGGGGACAGGGGGCACCGGGGAGCTGTTTTTT.

This clone has a handful of counts. This chain links TRBV6-1 with TRBJ1-1, with a weak D call TRBD1 (6 bases). This CDR3 is 14 amino acids long. Trimming removed 6 bases at V and 5 bases at J, with 16 bases between. CDR1 MNHNS and CDR2 SASEGT come from the germline V gene. In DNA form, the CDR3 reads TGTGCCAGCAGAAAGGACAGAATGGAGACTGAAGCTTTCTTT. This gives the protein CASRKDRMETEAFF.

V usage is TRBV29-1 and J usage is TRBJ2-3; the D gene is possibly TRBD2 (6 bases). The CDR3 is made up of 17 amino acids. Germline V lookup: CDR1 SQVTM, CDR2 ANQGSEA. Trimming left V 5 bases short and J 2 bases short, with 23 bases between. The CDR3: CSVKGRGPGLDTDTQYF. In DNA form, the CDR3 reads TGCAGCGTTAAAGGCCGGGGACCGGGACTCGACACAGATACGCAGTATTTT.

V gene TRBV6-6 combines with J gene TRBJ2-3; D perhaps matches TRBD2 (6 bases). Trimming left V 8 bases short and J 5 bases short, with 11 bases between. CDR1 is MNHNY and CDR2 is SVGAGI in the germline V gene (reference sequence). CDR3 length: 12 amino acids. This CDR3 reads CASGTLKDTQYF. The CDR3 nucleotides read TGTGCCAGCGGGACTCTGAAAGATACGCAGTATTTT.

This clone was detected many times. CDR3 residues: CASTSTVTSGNTIYF. Written as DNA, the CDR3 is TGTGCCAGTACCAGCACAGTGACCTCTGGAAACACCATATATTTT. The V gene is TRBV19, the J gene TRBJ1-3; D gene unclear. Germline CDR1 and CDR2: LNHDA and SQIVND (reference sequence). V lost 7 bases to trimming and J lost 0 bases, with 13 bases between them. This CDR3 has 15 residues.

The genes are TRBV2 and TRBJ2-1; D is ambiguous. V gave up 6 bases and J gave up 2 bases, with 8 bases separating them. The length of the CDR3 is 13 residues. Germline V gene data show CDR1 as SNHLY and CDR2 as FYNNEI. The CDR3 region has the DNA TGTGCCAGCAGGCAAAGTCCCTACAATGAGCAGTTCTTC. Translated, it gives CASRQSPYNEQFF.

The CDR3 sequence: CASSLTIADSGANVLTF. DNA of the CDR3: TGTGCCAGCAGTTTAACTATCGCTGATTCTGGGGCCAACGTCCTGACTTTC. The chain uses TRBV28 and TRBJ2-6; D remains ambiguous. This CDR3 is built from 17 residues. Germline assignment: CDR1 MDHEN and CDR2 SYDVKM. V was pared by 2 bases and J by 1 base, with 12 bases between.

V usage is TRBV28 and J usage is TRBJ2-3, with TRBD2 identical over 12 bases. The CDR3 runs to 15 residues. V was clipped by 6 bases and J by 7 bases; unmatched bases: 8. CDR1 and CDR2 (germline): MDHEN, SYDVKM. CDR3 amino acids: CASRPTGTSGYTQYF. The CDR3, as DNA: TGTGCCAGCAGACCCACCGGGACTAGCGGGTATACGCAGTATTTT.

The chain carries TRBV29-1 and TRBJ2-2, with D possibly TRBD1 on 5 matching bases. V dropped 4 bases and J dropped 13 bases, with 13 bases sitting between them. There are 11 residues in the CDR3. The germline CDR1 and CDR2 sequences are SQVTM and ANQGSEA. The chain's CDR3 is CSVVALQGLFF. The DNA of the CDR3 is TGCAGCGTTGTCGCCCTCCAGGGGCTGTTTTTT.

The V call is TRBV5-6, the J call TRBJ2-3; TRBD1 aligns across 10 bases. The CDR3 has 16 amino acids. Germline CDR1 reads SGHDT; CDR2 reads YYEEEE. The junction had 10 bases not matched to a gene; V was cut back by 5 bases and J by 4 bases. This CDR3 is CASRQTGTGAADTQYF. The CDR3 bases are TGTGCCAGCAGACAAACCGGGACAGGGGCCGCAGATACGCAGTATTTT.

In the case of this clone: The DNA is omitted, as the CDR3 cannot be located on it reliably, and the CDR3 follows TCRdb's listing. This chain joins TRBV10-2 and TRBJ2-1; no DNA check was done on the table's D call, TRBD1. The CDR3 spans 15 amino acids, including both terminal residues. Germline-derived CDR1 and CDR2 are WSHSY and SAAADI. The CDR3 protein is CASSEQGLFGEGAFF.

The chain is built from TRBV11-1 and TRBJ2-2; 10 bases are shared with TRBD1. J was trimmed by 3 bases and V by 4 bases; bases with no gene match: 8. Germline assignment: CDR1 SGHAT and CDR2 FQDESV (reference sequence). The CDR3 extends over 17 amino acids. This chain's CDR3 is CASSSLGTGAYTGELFF. The CDR3 DNA follows: TGTGCCAGCAGCTCACTCGGGACAGGGGCTTACACCGGGGAGCTGTTTTTT.

This clone appeared many times. The rearrangement links TRBV28 to TRBJ2-3; D is unclear. The length of the CDR3 is 18 residues. V gave up 5 bases and J gave up 2 bases, with 23 bases separating them. Germline values: CDR1 MDHEN, CDR2 SYDVKM. The CDR3 nucleotides read TGTGCCAGCAGTACACCTCCTCTGCCAGAGAGTCCCACAGATACGCAGTATTTT. This codes for CASSTPPLPESPTDTQYF.

This clone showed up many times. The chain uses TRBV28 and TRBJ2-2; possible D gene TRBD1, 6 bases. Per germline, CDR1 MDHEN and CDR2 SYDVKM. CDR3 size: 16 residues. Trimming cost V 2 bases and J 5 bases, with 15 bases left between them. CDR3 in DNA: TGTGCCAGCAGTTTAAGGACAGACGGACTTACCGGGGAGCTGTTTTTT. This sequence encodes CASSLRTDGLTGELFF. Together with reference TRBV28 and TRBJ2-2, the CDR3 gives the full variable domain: DVKVTQSSRYLVKRTGEKVFLECVQDMDHENMFWYRQDPGLGLRLIYFSYDVKMKEKGDIPEGYSVSREKKERFSLILESASTNQTSMYLCASSLRTDGLTGELFFGEGSRLTVL.

The chain employs TRBV5-1 and TRBJ2-3; no clear D gene. This CDR3 spans 13 amino acids. The V end was cut by 4 bases, the J end by 0 bases, with 6 bases between. Germline CDR1 is SGHRS and CDR2 is YFSETQ. CDR3 sequence (DNA): TGCGCCAGCAGCAGCCATAGCACAGATACGCAGTATTTT. It specifies CASSSHSTDTQYF.

The chain is built from TRBV11-2 and TRBJ2-1; D uncertain. The germline V and J ends were trimmed by 5 bases and 5 bases, with 19 bases remaining between them. From germline, CDR1 is SGHAT and CDR2 FQNNGV. This CDR3 comprises 16 residues. The chain's CDR3 is CASSEIDSWPHNEQFF. In DNA, the CDR3 is TGTGCCAGCAGCGAAATAGACTCCTGGCCCCACAATGAGCAGTTCTTC.